The T cell receptor beta chain under discussion was sequenced for a study of PD-L1 blockade in urothelial cancer. The table came from immunoSEQ multiplex PCR; TCRdb's copy has only in-frame clones and leaves some out. The table has around 82,000 clones, 84% seen once. Looked up from germline, CDR1 is MNHNS and CDR2 is SASEGT. The CDR3 consists of 11 residues. V lost 10 bases, J lost 15 bases, and 19 bases lay in between. Sample time point: pretreatment peripheral blood. The sequence was collected from a man aged 55 to 70 with urothelial cancer. Specimen: PBMCs, collected around atezolizumab (anti-PD-L1) treatment. The chain joins TRBV6-1 to TRBJ1-5; D gene ambiguous. The CDR3 bases are TGTGCCACCGGAGATGGTTCCCAGCGGCATTTT. Its translation: CATGDGSQRHF.